The T cell receptor beta chain described here comes from a study of blood T cell repertoires in COVID-19. Only in-frame clones appear in the TCRdb table, and some are missing; sequencing was by immunoSEQ multiplex PCR. The top ten clones hold approximately 6% of a sample with 200,000 to 300,000 clones, about 87% of them seen once. Sequences were obtained from peripheral blood. The TCR was taken from a woman aged 25-40 years with COVID-19, enrolled during active disease.

CDR3 in amino acids: CASSRASGGSTDTQYF. Written as DNA, the CDR3 is TGTGCCAGTAGTAGGGCTAGCGGGGGGAGCACAGATACGCAGTATTTT. The chain is built from TRBV19 and TRBJ2-3, with 11 nucleotides matching TRBD2. The germline CDR1 and CDR2 sequences are LNHDA and SQIVND (reference sequence). After removal of 4 bases from V and 0 bases from J, the junction contained 3 bases not matched to a gene. This CDR3 has 16 amino acids.